This TCR beta chain was obtained from a study of blood T cells in healthy people across ages. Using a J-beta primer mix together with a sample-barcoded 5' primer, a second PCR was run for roughly 6 to 11 cycles. From the 5' RACE reads, TCRdb called clonotypes with MiXCR, one entry per CDR3 protein. This sample has 600,000 or so distinct CDR3 sequences, with 25% to 30% found just once. With regard to this clonotype: A read error is likely, as this CDR3 ends without the conserved phenylalanine or tryptophan.

CDR1 and CDR2 (germline): SGHRS, YFSETQ. V lost 4 bases, J lost 2 bases, and 12 bases lay in between. This CDR3 contains 14 residues. The TCR originated in a woman older than 75 in good health. This chain links TRBV5-1 with TRBJ2-5, with D perhaps assigned TRBD1 or TRBD2 (7 bases each). The sequencing input was blood. DNA for the CDR3: TGCGCCAGCAGCCCAGGGGGGGGACAAGAGACCCAGTACATC. As protein: CASSPGGGQETQYI.